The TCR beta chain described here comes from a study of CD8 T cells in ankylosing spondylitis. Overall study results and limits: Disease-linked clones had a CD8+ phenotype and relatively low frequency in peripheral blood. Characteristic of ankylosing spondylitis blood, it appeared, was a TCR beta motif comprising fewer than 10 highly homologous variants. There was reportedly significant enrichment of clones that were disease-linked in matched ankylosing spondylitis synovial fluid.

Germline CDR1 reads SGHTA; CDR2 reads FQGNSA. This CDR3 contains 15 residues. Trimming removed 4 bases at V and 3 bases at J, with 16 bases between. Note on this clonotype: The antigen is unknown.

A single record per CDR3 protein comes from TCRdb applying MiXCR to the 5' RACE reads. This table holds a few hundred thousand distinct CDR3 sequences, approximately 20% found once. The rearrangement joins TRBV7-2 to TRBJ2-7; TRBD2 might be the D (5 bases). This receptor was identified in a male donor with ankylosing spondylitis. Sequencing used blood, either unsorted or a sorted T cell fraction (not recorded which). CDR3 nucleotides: TGTGCCAGCAGCTCCCCGGTTAATGGACTCTACGAGCAGTACTTC. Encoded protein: CASSSPVNGLYEQYF.